The present entry profiles one T cell receptor beta chain with its context. The antigen is unknown. Using immunoSEQ multiplex PCR, the repertoire was profiled, and TCRdb retains in-frame clones only, with some absent. Of roughly 120,000 clones detected, less than 90% appear once; the ten largest clones hold less than 4.5%. The CDR3 runs to 14 residues. The germline V gene encodes CDR1 MDHEN and CDR2 SYDVKM. With V trimmed by 4 bases and J by 4 bases, 5 bases remained unmatched. The donors belonged to the roughly 110-subject validation cohort, separate from the roughly 710-subject first cohort. These data are taken from a study of cytomegalovirus exposure and HLA in healthy donors. Study context: The approximately 130 validation repertoires and the 666 first-cohort repertoires shared a platform, a later analysis reported. Findings and limits, study-wide: The study recorded 150 to 200 TCR beta chains that were cytomegalovirus-associated. In vitro testing confirmed a few CMV-associated chains as specific for CMV antigens.

V is TRBV28 and J is TRBJ2-5, with 8 nucleotides matching TRBD1. The sample was PBMCs. This TCR derives from a man younger than 35 in good health and CMV-seropositive. In DNA form, the CDR3 reads TGTGCCAGCAGTTGGGACAGGTCCCGAGAGACCCAGTACTTC. Its translation is CASSWDRSRETQYF.